Described below is a single T cell receptor (beta chain) sequence and its context. The V gene's germline CDR1 is MNHNY and CDR2 SVGAGI (reference sequence). The CDR3 has 15 residues. V gave up 0 bases and J gave up 8 bases, with 13 bases separating them. These data originate in a study of blood T cell repertoires in COVID-19. Clones were sequenced by immunoSEQ multiplex PCR, and TCRdb holds only the in-frame ones, with some missing. The sample records 200,000 to 300,000 clones, over 75% being singletons. The receptor was derived from a human donor in a cohort sampled during active COVID-19. Sequencing was performed on peripheral blood. The V gene is TRBV6-6, the J gene TRBJ1-4; weak D call: TRBD1 (5 bases). The CDR3 region is CASSYSIGAWEKLFF. The DNA of the CDR3 is TGTGCCAGCAGTTACTCGATAGGGGCCTGGGAAAAACTGTTTTTT.